A single sample gave rise to the 30 T cell receptor beta chains below, sequenced in a study of T cells expressing NK-cell markers. TCRdb reprocessed the 5' RACE reads, with one entry per CDR3 protein and no DNA. Recorded for this sample: a few hundred thousand distinct CDR3 sequences. Material: blood T cells: a sorted CD56 or NKG2C T cell subset, CD4+ or CD8+ T cells, or bulk PBMC T cells (not recorded which). The receptors derive from a man younger than 35 in good health.

The genes are TRBV12-3 or TRBV12-4 and TRBJ2-4. This CDR3 has 16 residues. CDR3 amino acids: CASSFSGLQAKNIQYF.

The gene calls are TRBV12-3 or TRBV12-4 and TRBJ1-1; TCRdb's assignment of TRBD1 cannot be checked, as there is no DNA. CDR3 length: 17 residues. The CDR3 sequence is CASSSLGTGRMNTEAFF.

The chain has TRBV5-1 and TRBJ2-7. Germline lookup yields CDR1 SGHRS and CDR2 YFSETQ. This CDR3 comprises 14 residues. The CDR3 loop reads CASSLHGSSYEQYF.

V and J are TRBV12-3 or TRBV12-4 and TRBJ1-5; lacking DNA, the TRBD1 call made by TCRdb goes unchecked. The CDR3 has 18 residues. CDR3 sequence reads: CASSLARDRAYSNQPQHF.

The chain carries TRBV7-6 and TRBJ2-1; the TCRdb call, TRBD2, lacks DNA for checking. CDR3 length: 15 residues. The germline V gene has CDR1 SGHVS and CDR2 FNYEAQ. The CDR3 sequence: CASSAPGLAGAEQFF.

V is TRBV9 and J is TRBJ1-1. Germline V gene data show CDR1 as SGDLS and CDR2 as YYNGEE. The CDR3 covers 12 residues. CDR3 residues: CASSGETLEAFF.

The chain couples TRBV11-2 to TRBJ2-3; TCRdb's assignment of TRBD2 cannot be checked, as there is no DNA. The germline V gene has CDR1 SGHAT and CDR2 FQNNGV. The CDR3 covers 17 residues. The CDR3 loop is CASSLDFREGGTDTQYF.

V usage is TRBV20-1 and J usage is TRBJ2-1; TCRdb's D call, TRBD2, is unchecked because there is no DNA. CDR3 length: 13 amino acids. Germline loops: CDR1 DFQATT, CDR2 SNEGSKA (reference sequence). The CDR3 protein is CSARFQTSGEQFF.

The chain carries TRBV20-1 and TRBJ2-3; TCRdb's D call of TRBD2 is untestable without DNA. CDR1 is DFQATT, CDR2 SNEGSKA, per germline (reference sequence). The CDR3 contains 19 residues. The CDR3 spells CSARDPGLAGPSPPDTQYF.

The V call is TRBV6-1, the J call TRBJ2-5; TCRdb gives TRBD2 as the D gene, but with no DNA this cannot be confirmed. The CDR3 sequence is 13 residues long. Germline CDR1 is MNHNS and CDR2 is SASEGT. CDR3 residues: CASLRGPPETQYF.

This sequence joins TRBV7-8 and TRBJ2-5; the D call of TRBD1 rests on TCRdb alone, since no DNA is present to check it. Germline V lookup: CDR1 SGHVS, CDR2 FQNEAQ. The CDR3 consists of 11 residues. The CDR3 protein is CASTRDQTQYF.

J is TRBJ2-7 and V is TRBV7-2. The germline gives CDR1 SGHTA, CDR2 FQGNSA. The CDR3 runs to 13 residues. CDR3 in amino acids: CASSSRTDYEQYF.

This sequence joins TRBV15 and TRBJ2-2; TCRdb selects TRBD2, and the lack of DNA leaves this call unchecked. The CDR3 is 18 residues long. Germline V gives CDR1 LNHNV, CDR2 YYDKDF (reference sequence). This CDR3 is CATSRDGLAGANTGELFF. The full variable domain, rest sourced from reference TRBV15 and TRBJ2-2, is DAMVIQNPRYQVTQFGKPVTLSCSQTLNHNVMYWYQQKSSQAPKLLFHYYDKDFNNEADTPDNFQSRRPNTSFCFLDIRSPGLGDTAMYLCATSRDGLAGANTGELFFGEGSRLTVL.

The V gene is TRBV20-1, the J gene TRBJ1-5; TCRdb names TRBD1, which stays unverified in the absence of DNA. This CDR3 comprises 17 residues. Germline CDR1 DFQATT, CDR2 SNEGSKA (reference sequence). This chain's CDR3 is CSATRQGPLYSNQPQHF.

CDR3 in amino acids: CSARGRAVYNEQFF. The chain has TRBV20-1 and TRBJ2-1; TCRdb's assignment of TRBD2 cannot be checked, as there is no DNA. Germline loops: CDR1 DFQATT, CDR2 SNEGSKA (reference sequence). The CDR3 length is 14 residues.

The chain uses TRBV5-1 and TRBJ1-4; TCRdb calls TRBD1, which cannot be checked without DNA. CDR3 length: 15 amino acids. Per germline, CDR1 SGHRS and CDR2 YFSETQ. CDR3 sequence reads: CASSLERDKNEKLFF.

V usage is TRBV11-2 and J usage is TRBJ1-1. The V gene's germline CDR1 is SGHAT and CDR2 FQNNGV. The CDR3 covers 17 residues. CDR3: CASSSSPRQGLNTEAFF.

The chain employs TRBV5-1 and TRBJ2-7; TCRdb reports TRBD2, a call that lacks DNA to check it against. The CDR3 totals 15 residues. The germline V gene encodes CDR1 SGHRS and CDR2 YFSETQ. The CDR3 here is CASTREAGVGNEQYF.

The CDR3: CSASGDGENTDTQYF. This chain joins TRBV29-1 and TRBJ2-3; there is no DNA to check the TCRdb D call of TRBD2. The CDR3 is 15 amino acids. Germline values: CDR1 SQVTM, CDR2 ANQGSEA.

This chain links TRBV29-1 with TRBJ1-5; TCRdb names TRBD1, which stays unverified in the absence of DNA. Germline values: CDR1 SQVTM, CDR2 ANQGSEA. This CDR3 contains 14 residues. The CDR3 region is CSVASGTGKEPQHF.

The chain joins TRBV29-1 to TRBJ1-1; lacking DNA, the TRBD1 call made by TCRdb goes unchecked. There are 13 residues in the CDR3. Germline CDR1 SQVTM, CDR2 ANQGSEA. The CDR3 region is CSGGTALNTEAFF.

This rearrangement joins TRBV6-5 to TRBJ2-1; TCRdb's assignment of TRBD1 cannot be checked, as there is no DNA. This CDR3 contains 16 residues. CDR1 MNHEY and CDR2 SVGAGI come from the germline V gene. CDR3 sequence: CASSYSLAGGSNEQFF.

The chain has TRBV4-1 and TRBJ2-3; TCRdb calls TRBD1, which cannot be checked without DNA. The CDR3 covers 18 residues. The V gene's germline CDR1 is MGHRA and CDR2 YSYEKL. CDR3 amino acids: CASSPEIDGTGDPYTQYF.

The V call is TRBV20-1, the J call TRBJ2-3; TCRdb picks TRBD2, but there is no DNA to check that call. CDR1 and CDR2 from the germline V gene are DFQATT and SNEGSKA (reference sequence). The CDR3 has 12 amino acids. This chain's CDR3 is CSRRQGTDTQYF.

The chain carries TRBV5-1 and TRBJ1-1. CDR3 length: 14 amino acids. The V gene's germline CDR1 is SGHRS and CDR2 YFSETQ. The CDR3 sequence is CASSLDGRAFEAFF.

The chain couples TRBV19 to TRBJ2-1; TCRdb's D gene call, TRBD1, goes unchecked for lack of DNA. The germline V gene encodes CDR1 LNHDA and CDR2 SQIVND (reference sequence). This CDR3 has 14 residues. CDR3 amino acids: CASTGREIYNEQFF.

V and J are TRBV4-1 and TRBJ1-2; absent DNA, TCRdb's TRBD1 call cannot be checked. This CDR3 is 16 amino acids long. The germline gives CDR1 MGHRA, CDR2 YSYEKL. The CDR3: CASSPDRGGTNYGYTF.

The chain uses TRBV12-3 or TRBV12-4 and TRBJ1-2; TCRdb selects TRBD1, and the lack of DNA leaves this call unchecked. The CDR3 extends over 14 amino acids. CDR3 residues: CASSWGQGGYGYTF.

The rearrangement links TRBV6-2 or TRBV6-3 to TRBJ1-4. Germline values: CDR1 MNHEY, CDR2 SVGEGT. CDR3 length: 14 residues. The CDR3 loop is CASSYRGAGEKLFF.

The V gene is TRBV16, the J gene TRBJ1-6; the TCRdb D gene call, TRBD1, has no DNA to confirm it. Per germline, CDR1 KGHSY and CDR2 FQNENV. The CDR3 covers 15 residues. This CDR3 reads CASSPEGTGNSPLHF.